One and the same sample provided the 20 T cell receptor beta chains below, sequenced in a study of blood T cell repertoires in COVID-19. The method was immunoSEQ multiplex PCR; TCRdb's version includes in-frame clones alone and lacks a portion of them. The sample includes around 130,000 clones, under 90% of them seen just once. The sample comprised peripheral blood. The receptors originated from a woman in her seventies with acute or convalescent COVID-19.

The chain has TRBV30 and TRBJ2-6; D is unclear. Germline CDR1 and CDR2: GTSNPN and SVGIG (reference sequence). The CDR3 covers 19 residues. Trimming removed 0 bases at V and 0 bases at J, with 18 bases between. The CDR3 sequence is CAWSVEAPGWLSGANVLTF. As DNA, the CDR3 is TGTGCCTGGAGTGTAGAGGCCCCCGGATGGCTCTCTGGGGCCAACGTCCTGACTTTC.

The chain links TRBV4-2 to TRBJ1-4; D is ambiguous. Germline CDR1 LGHNA, CDR2 YNFKEQ. V was pared by 3 bases and J by 0 bases, with 11 bases between. This CDR3 contains 16 residues. The CDR3 nucleotides are TGTGCCAGCAGCCATTTGCAAATAGCAACTAATGAAAAACTGTTTTTT. It codes for CASSHLQIATNEKLFF.

The chain combines TRBV5-6 with TRBJ1-2; 7 bases fit TRBD1. V lost 3 bases to trimming and J lost 2 bases; unmatched junction nucleotides: 16. This CDR3 has 18 residues. Germline V CDR1 and CDR2: SGHDT, YYEEEE. The CDR3 here is CASSSAGQSGAGNYGYTF. The DNA for the CDR3 is TGTGCCAGCAGCTCGGCGGGACAGTCGGGGGCAGGAAACTATGGCTACACCTTC.

The rearrangement joins TRBV6-5 to TRBJ2-1; TRBD2 agrees at 8 bases. CDR3 length: 16 amino acids. The junction had 6 bases not matched to a gene; V was cut back by 4 bases and J by 1 base. The germline CDR1 and CDR2 sequences are MNHEY and SVGAGI. CDR3 sequence: CASSFLAGTSYNEQFF. CDR3 sequence (DNA): TGTGCCAGCAGTTTCTTAGCGGGAACGTCCTACAATGAGCAGTTCTTC.

The chain links TRBV11-1 to TRBJ2-1, with D tentatively TRBD2 (5 bases). Germline V CDR1 and CDR2: SGHAT, FQDESV (reference sequence). This CDR3 has 14 residues. The V end was cut by 8 bases, the J end by 8 bases, with 19 bases between. CDR3 sequence (DNA): TGTGCCAGCGGCCCGGACTTAAACCGCCATGAGCAGTTCTTC. Its protein product is CASGPDLNRHEQFF.

V usage is TRBV7-8 and J usage is TRBJ2-2, with 11 bases identical to TRBD1. The CDR3 sequence is 16 residues long. The germline CDR1 and CDR2 sequences are SGHVS and FQNEAQ. With V trimmed by 5 bases and J by 7 bases, 9 bases remained unmatched. The CDR3 reads CASSPTDRGLNGELFF. In nucleotides, the CDR3 is TGTGCCAGCAGCCCCACGGACAGGGGGCTCAACGGGGAGCTGTTTTTT. Looking up the rest from reference TRBV7-8 and TRBJ2-2 gives the full variable domain: GAGVSQSPRYKVAKRGQDVALRCDPISGHVSLFWYQQALGQGPEFLTYFQNEAQLDKSGLPSDRFFAERPEGSVSTLKIQRTQQEDSAVYLCASSPTDRGLNGELFFGEGSRLTVL.

The rearrangement links TRBV7-8 to TRBJ2-2; 11 bases fit TRBD2. Per the germline V gene, CDR1 is SGHVS and CDR2 is FQNEAQ. J gave up 7 bases and V 4 bases, and 2 bases lay outside the gene matches. The CDR3 length is 14 residues. CDR3 bases: TGTGCCAGCAGCTGGCTAGCGGGGGGCGGGGAGCTGTTTTTT. This sequence encodes CASSWLAGGGELFF. The full variable domain, with the rest looked up from reference TRBV7-8 and TRBJ2-2, is GAGVSQSPRYKVAKRGQDVALRCDPISGHVSLFWYQQALGQGPEFLTYFQNEAQLDKSGLPSDRFFAERPEGSVSTLKIQRTQQEDSAVYLCASSWLAGGGELFFGEGSRLTVL.

The chain combines TRBV11-3 with TRBJ1-3; TRBD1 is a possible D gene (6 bases). The CDR3 has 18 residues. Germline V gene lookup returns CDR1 SGHNT and CDR2 YENEEA. The V gene lost 5 bases and the J gene lost 0 bases, with 20 bases spanning the gap. CDR3 nucleotide sequence: TGTGCCAGCAGCCTAAACAGGGTTGGGATGTTCTCTGGAAACACCATATATTTT. Residues: CASSLNRVGMFSGNTIYF.

This chain links TRBV7-2 with TRBJ1-4; 7 nucleotides agree with TRBD1. Germline CDR1 SGHTA, CDR2 FQGNSA. This CDR3 comprises 14 residues. Trimming at V came to 5 bases and at J to 7 bases, leaving 7 bases not matched to a gene. In DNA, the CDR3 is TGTGCCAGCAGCCCCAGGACAGGTCCTGAAAAACTGTTTTTT. Amino acids: CASSPRTGPEKLFF. Full variable domain (remainder filled in from reference TRBV7-2 and TRBJ1-4): GAGVSQSPSNKVTEKGKDVELRCDPISGHTALYWYRQSLGQGLEFLIYFQGNSAPDKSGLPSDRFSAERTGGSVSTLTIQRTQQEDSAVYLCASSPRTGPEKLFFGSGTQLSVL.

The chain combines TRBV7-9 with TRBJ1-2; no clear D. Germline lookup yields CDR1 SEHNR and CDR2 FQNEAQ (reference sequence). V gave up 0 bases and J gave up 3 bases, with 5 bases separating them. The CDR3 covers 13 residues. The chain's CDR3 is CASSLAQYYGYTF. In nucleotides, the CDR3 is TGTGCCAGCAGCTTAGCACAGTACTATGGCTACACCTTC.

The V call is TRBV6-5, the J call TRBJ2-5; TRBD1 matches at 8 bases. Germline CDR1 MNHEY, CDR2 SVGAGI. The CDR3 has 15 residues. Germline trimming cut 6 bases from V and 1 base from J; bases unmatched to any gene: 7. CDR3 nucleotide sequence: TGTGCCAGCAGCCCCTCCGGGACAGGCCAAGAGACCCAGTACTTC. This sequence encodes CASSPSGTGQETQYF.

The chain joins TRBV3-1 (or the pseudogene TRBV3-2) to TRBJ2-7; D might be TRBD1 (6 bases). Trimming stripped 3 bases from V and 3 bases from J, with 12 bases between. The V gene's germline CDR1 is LGHDT and CDR2 YNNKEL (reference sequence). The CDR3 runs to 14 residues. Here the CDR3 reads CASSHDEGDYEQYF. For the CDR3, the DNA is TGTGCCAGCAGCCACGACGAGGGGGACTACGAGCAGTACTTC.

This chain joins TRBV6-2 or TRBV6-3 and TRBJ2-2; 14 bases agree with TRBD2. V shed 6 bases and J 4 bases; nucleotides not matched to a gene: 4. This CDR3 spans 16 amino acids. Germline V gene data show CDR1 as MNHEY and CDR2 as SVGEGT. CDR3 in amino acids: CASSRLAGGTTGELFF. The CDR3 bases are TGTGCCAGCAGCAGACTAGCGGGGGGGACCACCGGGGAGCTGTTTTTT.

The chain couples TRBV14 to TRBJ2-1; the D gene is possibly TRBD2 (5 bases). V was pared by 4 bases and J by 0 bases, with 16 bases between. Per germline, CDR1 SGHDN and CDR2 FVKESK. The CDR3 totals 17 residues. The CDR3 bases are TGTGCCAGCAGCCCGACGGACTTGACAAGCTCCTACAATGAGCAGTTCTTC. This sequence encodes CASSPTDLTSSYNEQFF.

The rearrangement links TRBV5-1 to TRBJ2-7; D is uncertain. CDR3 length: 12 amino acids. The V gene's germline CDR1 is SGHRS and CDR2 YFSETQ. V was clipped by 0 bases and J by 3 bases, with 4 bases between them. CDR3 bases: TGCGCCAGCAGCTTGGATATCTACGAGCAGTACTTC. Its protein is CASSLDIYEQYF.

The rearrangement links TRBV4-1 to TRBJ2-2, with D perhaps matching TRBD1 (6 bases). CDR3 length equals 15 residues. Trimming took off 0 bases at V and 7 bases at J, with 12 bases between the two ends. The germline CDR1 and CDR2 sequences are MGHRA and YSYEKL. The CDR3 spells CASSQENRDDGELFF. The CDR3 nucleotides are TGCGCCAGCAGCCAAGAGAACAGGGACGACGGGGAGCTGTTTTTT.

This clone showed up just a few times. The chain employs TRBV4-3 and TRBJ2-1, with 7 positions matching TRBD1. The trim removed 1 base at V and 9 bases at J, leaving 6 bases unmatched. CDR3 length: 14 amino acids. Germline V lookup: CDR1 LGHNA, CDR2 YSLEER. In DNA, the CDR3 is TGCGCCAGCAGCCAAGTTCAGGGGGTTGGTGAGCAGTTCTTC. Translating it yields CASSQVQGVGEQFF.

The chain links TRBV5-6 to TRBJ2-3, with a possible D match to TRBD1 (6 bases). Germline V gene lookup returns CDR1 SGHDT and CDR2 YYEEEE. The V end was cut by 4 bases, the J end by 3 bases, with 15 bases between. This CDR3 spans 15 amino acids. This CDR3 reads CASSPGRQGTDTQYF. In DNA form, the CDR3 reads TGTGCCAGCAGCCCCGGCCGCCAGGGGACAGATACGCAGTATTTT. Full variable domain (outside the CDR3, taken from reference TRBV5-6 and TRBJ2-3): DAGVTQSPTHLIKTRGQQVTLRCSPKSGHDTVSWYQQALGQGPQFIFQYYEEEERQRGNFPDRFSGHQFPNYSSELNVNALLLGDSALYLCASSPGRQGTDTQYFGPGTRLTVL.

This clone has more than one count but fewer than ten. The V gene is TRBV5-1, the J gene TRBJ1-2; D may be TRBD1 (6 bases). This CDR3 is built from 14 residues. V was pared by 4 bases and J by 8 bases, with 18 bases between. The germline CDR1 and CDR2 sequences are SGHRS and YFSETQ. The CDR3 spells CASSVRQDGGGYTF. CDR3 sequence (DNA): TGCGCCAGCAGCGTAAGACAGGACGGTGGGGGCTACACCTTC.

The rearrangement uses TRBV29-1 and TRBJ2-5, with D uncertain. Germline V gene data show CDR1 as SQVTM and CDR2 as ANQGSEA. V lost 2 bases and J lost 1, with 8 bases in between. The CDR3 loop spans 13 amino acids. The CDR3 loop is CSVEKHTQETQYF. CDR3 coding DNA: TGCAGCGTTGAAAAACATACCCAAGAGACCCAGTACTTC.